These 11 T cell receptor beta chains share one sample of origin, sequenced in a study of blood T cell repertoires in COVID-19. Produced via immunoSEQ multiplex PCR; TCRdb's table is partial and in-frame only. The sample carries 100,000 to 110,000 clones, approximately 93% recorded once. The sequenced material came from peripheral blood. The receptors originated from a man aged 50 to 60 with active COVID-19.

In this sample, this clone turned up a few times. V and J are TRBV6-5 and TRBJ1-1; D not resolved. V lost 0 bases to trimming and J lost 5 bases, with 7 bases between them. CDR3 size: 13 residues. Per germline, CDR1 MNHEY and CDR2 SVGAGI. The CDR3, as DNA: TGTGCCAGCAGTTACTCGACAAGGACTGAAGCTTTCTTT. Residues: CASSYSTRTEAFF.

V gene TRBV9 combines with J gene TRBJ2-1; D possibly corresponds to TRBD2 (7 bases). Trimming removed 0 bases from V and 7 bases from J, with 14 bases in between. Per the germline V gene, CDR1 is SGDLS and CDR2 is YYNGEE. CDR3 length equals 15 residues. CDR3 nucleotides: TGTGCCAGCAGCGTAGTTGCGGGGGCATTAAATGAGCAGTTCTTC. It encodes CASSVVAGALNEQFF.

J is TRBJ1-1 and V is TRBV19, with D perhaps TRBD1 (6 bases). V shed 2 bases and J shed 7 bases, with 14 bases lying between them. CDR3 length: 14 residues. Germline V gene data show CDR1 as LNHDA and CDR2 as SQIVND (reference sequence). The CDR3 bases are TGTGCCAGTAGTATATTGCCAGGGGAGGGTGAAGCTTTCTTT. Amino acid sequence: CASSILPGEGEAFF.

The CDR3 protein is CASTAGGQETQYF. The CDR3 DNA reads as TGTGCCAGCACCGCAGGAGGTCAAGAGACCCAGTACTTC. The gene calls are TRBV12-3 or TRBV12-4 and TRBJ2-5; possibly TRBD2 for D (5 bases). Trimming removed 7 bases from V and 2 bases from J, with 11 bases in between. CDR3 size: 13 residues.

J is TRBJ2-3 and V is TRBV6-2 or TRBV6-3, with 7 bases identical to TRBD2. This CDR3 comprises 19 residues. Trimming cost V 4 bases and J 3 bases; bases outside gene matches: 19. CDR1 MNHEY and CDR2 SVGEGT come from the germline V gene. The CDR3 DNA follows: TGTGCCAGCAGTTGGATGGGGGGGAAGGGAACGGCGGAGACAGATACGCAGTATTTT. Amino acids: CASSWMGGKGTAETDTQYF.

The chain recombines TRBV19 with TRBJ2-2, with a possible D match to TRBD1 (6 bases). V shed 1 base and J shed 5 bases, with 14 bases lying between them. The CDR3 runs to 16 residues. Germline V gene lookup returns CDR1 LNHDA and CDR2 SQIVND (reference sequence). The CDR3 DNA follows: TGTGCCAGTAGTATAGGGGGGCAGGGGCGGACCGGGGAGCTGTTTTTT. This translates into CASSIGGQGRTGELFF. The entire variable domain, with the rest obtained from reference TRBV19 and TRBJ2-2, is as follows: DGGITQSPKYLFRKEGQNVTLSCEQNLNHDAMYWYRQDPGQGLRLIYYSQIVNDFQKGDIAEGYSVSREKKESFPLTVTSAQKNPTAFYLCASSIGGQGRTGELFFGEGSRLTVL.

The chain employs TRBV3-1 (or the pseudogene TRBV3-2) and TRBJ1-4; the D is unclear. This CDR3 is built from 14 residues. Germline V gene lookup returns CDR1 LGHDT and CDR2 YNNKEL (reference sequence). The germline V and J ends were trimmed by 1 base and 3 bases, with 6 bases remaining between them. CDR3 sequence: CASSQAAANEKLFF. CDR3 sequence (DNA): TGTGCCAGCAGCCAAGCCGCGGCTAATGAAAAACTGTTTTTT.

The chain has TRBV6-6 and TRBJ2-7; the D gene is possibly TRBD1 (5 bases). Deletions cut 5 bases from V and 6 bases from J, with 14 bases between. There are 13 residues in the CDR3. In germline, CDR1 is MNHNY, CDR2 SVGAGI (reference sequence). In nucleotides, the CDR3 is TGTGCCAGCAGTCGAGCCAGGGTTTCCGAGCAGTACGTC. Translation gives CASSRARVSEQYV.

The V gene is TRBV9, the J gene TRBJ1-3; no reliable D call. V was pared by 0 bases and J by 2 bases, with 12 bases between. The CDR3 totals 16 residues. Germline CDR1 reads SGDLS; CDR2 reads YYNGEE. In nucleotides, the CDR3 is TGTGCCAGCAGCGTAGACCACCGAACGGCTGGAAACACCATATATTTT. This translates into CASSVDHRTAGNTIYF. Supplemented by reference TRBV9 and TRBJ1-3, the full variable domain reads DSGVTQTPKHLITATGQRVTLRCSPRSGDLSVYWYQQSLDQGLQFLIQYYNGEERAKGNILERFSAQQFPDLHSELNLSSLELGDSALYFCASSVDHRTAGNTIYFGEGSWLTVV.

The chain couples TRBV6-6 to TRBJ1-5; no reliable D call. CDR1 MNHNY and CDR2 SVGAGI come from the germline V gene (reference sequence). This CDR3 contains 14 residues. V was trimmed by 0 bases and J by 7 bases, leaving 10 bases between them. Here the CDR3 DNA reads TGTGCCAGCAGTTACTCGACGTCCGGGCAGCCCCAGCATTTT. It specifies CASSYSTSGQPQHF.

As regards this clone: Different DNA sequences within this sample yield the same CDR3. The CDR3 DNA is TGTGCCAGCAGCCCAGGACTAGCAGAGACCCAGTACTTC. Protein sequence: CASSPGLAETQYF. The chain joins TRBV3-1 (or the pseudogene TRBV3-2) to TRBJ2-5; the match to TRBD2 covers 8 bases. The CDR3 runs to 13 residues. The V gene end was trimmed by 4 bases and the J gene end by 4 bases; junction bases not matched to a gene: 2. Per germline, CDR1 LGHDT and CDR2 YNNKEL (reference sequence).